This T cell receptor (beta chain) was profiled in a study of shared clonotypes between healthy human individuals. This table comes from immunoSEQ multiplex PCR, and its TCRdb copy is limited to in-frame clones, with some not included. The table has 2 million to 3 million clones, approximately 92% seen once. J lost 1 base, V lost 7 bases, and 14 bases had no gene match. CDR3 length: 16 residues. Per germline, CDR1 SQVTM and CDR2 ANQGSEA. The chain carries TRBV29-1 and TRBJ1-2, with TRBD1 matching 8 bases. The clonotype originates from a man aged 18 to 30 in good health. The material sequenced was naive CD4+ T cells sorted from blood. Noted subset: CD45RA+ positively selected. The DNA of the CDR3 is TGCAGCGGGCCGGGACAGGACCGATACGATAACTATGGCTACACCTTC. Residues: CSGPGQDRYDNYGYTF.